Listed here are 7 T cell receptor beta chains from one sample, sequenced in a study of T cells in tuberculosis. The data were produced by immunoSEQ multiplex PCR, yet TCRdb's version contains in-frame clones alone and is incomplete. The sample holds tens of thousands of clones, more than 90% seen once. The specimen was PBMCs. These receptors came from a donor aged 10 to 29 with latent tuberculosis or without tuberculosis infection. Some clones in this sample may be carry-over from other donors' samples.

This clone was observed once. This chain joins TRBV5-4 and TRBJ2-7; D might be TRBD1 (6 bases). Germline V gene lookup returns CDR1 SGHNT and CDR2 YYREEE (reference sequence). The CDR3 is 13 residues long. V lost 0 bases, J lost 6 bases, and 10 bases lay in between. CDR3 in DNA: TGTGCCAGCAGCTTGGATCAGGGGCGCGAGCAGTACTTC. Translating gives CASSLDQGREQYF.

This clone is medium-sized (0.01 to 0.1%) within its sample. The chain joins TRBV19 to TRBJ1-3; a weak D match, TRBD1 (6 bases). The V end was cut by 7 bases, the J end by 0 bases, with 16 bases between. In germline, CDR1 is LNHDA, CDR2 SQIVND (reference sequence). The CDR3 spans 16 residues. This CDR3 is CASTQRGAASGNTIYF. In DNA form, the CDR3 reads TGTGCCAGTACTCAGCGGGGGGCCGCCTCTGGAAACACCATATATTTT.

The J gene is TRBJ2-1, the V gene TRBV7-2, with 11 bases fitting TRBD2. The CDR3 contains 17 residues. Germline loops: CDR1 SGHTA, CDR2 FQGNSA. Trimming removed 5 bases from V and 3 bases from J; junction bases left unmatched: 9. The CDR3: CASSRYGTSGLYNEQFF. The CDR3, as DNA: TGTGCCAGCAGCCGTTACGGGACTAGCGGACTCTACAATGAGCAGTTCTTC.

The sample holds one count of this clone. The chain uses TRBV19 and TRBJ2-1; weak D call: TRBD2 (5 bases). Trimming removed 3 bases at V and 8 bases at J, with 14 bases between. Germline V lookup: CDR1 LNHDA, CDR2 SQIVND (reference sequence). The CDR3 sequence is 14 residues long. CDR3: CASSITNRRDEQFF. The CDR3 DNA reads as TGTGCCAGTAGTATTACGAATCGGCGGGATGAGCAGTTCTTC. The full variable domain, in which reference TRBV19 and TRBJ2-1 provide the parts outside the CDR3, is DGGITQSPKYLFRKEGQNVTLSCEQNLNHDAMYWYRQDPGQGLRLIYYSQIVNDFQKGDIAEGYSVSREKKESFPLTVTSAQKNPTAFYLCASSITNRRDEQFFGPGTRLTVL.

J is TRBJ1-1 and V is TRBV18, with unresolved D. Germline V gene data show CDR1 as KGHSH and CDR2 as LQKENI. CDR3 length: 15 residues. V was shortened by 1 base and J by 3 bases, with 12 bases between the two germline ends. CDR3 sequence: CASSPRMGRDTEAFF. The CDR3, as DNA: TGTGCCAGCTCACCACGGATGGGGAGGGACACTGAAGCTTTCTTT. Full variable domain (missing parts from reference TRBV18 and TRBJ1-1): NAGVMQNPRHLVRRRGQEARLRCSPMKGHSHVYWYRQLPEEGLKFMVYLQKENIIDESGMPKERFSAEFPKEGPSILRIQQVVRGDSAAYFCASSPRMGRDTEAFFGQGTRLTVV.

This clone was counted a single time. The genes are TRBV19 and TRBJ1-1; 12 bases match TRBD1. The CDR3 covers 15 residues. Unmatched junction bases numbered 6, after V lost 6 bases and J lost 4 bases. Germline V gives CDR1 LNHDA, CDR2 SQIVND (reference sequence). CDR3 region: CASRGTGGRGTEAFF. CDR3 nucleotide sequence: TGTGCCAGTAGGGGGACAGGGGGCAGGGGCACTGAAGCTTTCTTT.

Here the CDR3 reads CASRGQFSNEKLFF. The CDR3, as DNA: TGTGCCAGCAGGGGACAGTTCTCAAATGAAAAACTGTTTTTT. The chain employs TRBV7-8 and TRBJ1-4; 7 bases are a match to TRBD1. Germline-derived CDR1 and CDR2 are SGHVS and FQNEAQ. CDR3 length equals 14 residues. The V and J ends lost 6 bases and 5 bases, in that order; junction bases with no gene match: 6.